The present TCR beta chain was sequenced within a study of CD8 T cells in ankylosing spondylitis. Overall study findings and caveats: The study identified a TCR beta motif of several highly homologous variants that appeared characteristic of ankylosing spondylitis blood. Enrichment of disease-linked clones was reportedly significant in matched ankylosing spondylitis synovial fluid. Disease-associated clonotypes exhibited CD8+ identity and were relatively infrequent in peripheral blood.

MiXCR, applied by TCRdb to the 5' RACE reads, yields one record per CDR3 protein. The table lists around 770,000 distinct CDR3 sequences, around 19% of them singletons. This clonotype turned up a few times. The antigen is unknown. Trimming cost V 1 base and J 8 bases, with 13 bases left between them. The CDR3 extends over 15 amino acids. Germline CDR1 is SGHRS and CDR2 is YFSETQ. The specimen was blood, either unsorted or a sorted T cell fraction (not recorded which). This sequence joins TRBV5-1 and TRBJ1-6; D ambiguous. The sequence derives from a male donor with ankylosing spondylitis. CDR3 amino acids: CASSLSGNGDSPLHF. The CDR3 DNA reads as TGCGCCAGCAGCTTGTCGGGTAACGGAGATTCACCCCTCCACTTT. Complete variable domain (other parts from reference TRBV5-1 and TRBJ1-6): KAGVTQTPRYLIKTRGQQVTLSCSPISGHRSVSWYQQTPGQGLQFLFEYFSETQRNKGNFPGRFSGRQFSNSRSEMNVSTLELGDSALYLCASSLSGNGDSPLHFGNGTRLTVT.